This T cell receptor beta chain was sequenced in a study of T cells in localized non-small cell lung cancer (dated by TCRdb to between 2020 and 2021). In terms of the full investigation: T cell repertoires of 200 to 300 early-stage NSCLC patients were analyzed, with tumors being compared against uninvolved tumor-adjacent lungs. All 220 or so NSCLC patients in the cohort were treatment-naive and had localized lung tumors that were resected. The mean age of the NSCLC patients was around 67 years, with roughly 120 men and 85 to 110 women. The investigation overall reported the following: Multi-region tumor sequencing was not performed, so intratumor heterogeneity could not be excluded. Of the top 100 tumor clones, a median of 57 were detected in paired uninvolved adjacent lung; under 30 were also among that lung's top 100. Longer overall survival was associated with higher T cell density in blood, whereas shorter survival was associated with higher clonality in adjacent lung. Because of the exploratory design, TCR variables were selected using unadjusted p-values without false-discovery rate correction. Uninvolved tumor-adjacent lung showed the highest T cell clonality, higher than tumor, which suggests more focused antigenic responses in the adjacent lung.

TCR beta CDR3 regions were sequenced from DNA using the immunoSEQ Assay. The authors' pipeline ran thus. To compute T cell density, TCR beta template counts were normalized to usable DNA, which was estimated by amplifying housekeeping genes. Richness was estimated using the preseqR package, with extrapolation to 400,000 templates for PBMC samples and to 120,000 templates for tissue samples. Clonality was defined as one minus Pielou's evenness. Tissue-enriched TCRs were identified by differential abundance testing using productive amino-acid clonotypes, minimum total count 5 and alpha 0.1. The Jaccard Index and the Morisita Overlap Index were used to quantify repertoire overlap between compartments. TCR beta CDR3s were clustered by GLIPH together with public tetramer-defined viral CDR3s, and at least three viral sequences plus V-gene enrichment were required for viral motifs. TCRdb mirrors the immuneACCESS table, restricted to in-frame sequences. Some clones are absent from its copies; in checked studies, under half trace to an unresolved V gene, and the reason for the others is unknown. The D gene and trimming were derived from the DNA, and the V and J assignments and clone size from that table. The sample table records roughly 2,600 clones; around 25% of these occur just once. Together, the top ten hold about 13% of the sample.

CDR1 and CDR2, looked up from the germline V gene, are SGHRS and YFSETQ. At the junction V is shortened by 3 bases and J by 2 bases; bases outside the gene matches: 7. The CDR3 goes from the cysteine to the phenylalanine over 15 residues. Only the CDR3 DNA is retained, 45 bases long and in frame from the first base. At diagnosis, tumor, uninvolved tumor-adjacent lung and peripheral blood were collected and then preserved as a mix of FFPE and fresh-frozen material. Of note for this clone: Its antigen remains unidentified. Per-base qualities were not stored, and no clone one base away is much larger.

The sequence links TRBV5-1 to TRBJ1-2, with 7 bases matching TRBD1. The input for sequencing was lung tumor tissue, taken before any cancer treatment. This TCR derives from a man aged 40 to 69 with stage I squamous cell lung carcinoma. CDR3 reads: CASSSEPGQNYGYTF. The DNA reads TGCGCCAGCAGCTCCGAACCGGGACAGAACTATGGCTACACCTTC.